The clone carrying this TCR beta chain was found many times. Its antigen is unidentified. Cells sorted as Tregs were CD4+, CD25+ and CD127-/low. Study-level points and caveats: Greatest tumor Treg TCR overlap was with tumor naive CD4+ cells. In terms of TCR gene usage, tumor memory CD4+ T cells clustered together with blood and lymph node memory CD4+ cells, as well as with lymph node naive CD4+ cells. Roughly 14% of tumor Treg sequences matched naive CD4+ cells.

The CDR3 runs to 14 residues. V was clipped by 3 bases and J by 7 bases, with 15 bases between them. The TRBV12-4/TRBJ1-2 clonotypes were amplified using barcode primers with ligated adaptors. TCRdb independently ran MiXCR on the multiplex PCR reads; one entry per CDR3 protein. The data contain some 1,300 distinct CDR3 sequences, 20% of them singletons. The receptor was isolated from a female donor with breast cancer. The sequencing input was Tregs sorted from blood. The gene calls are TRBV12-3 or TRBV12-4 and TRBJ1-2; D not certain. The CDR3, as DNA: TGTGCCAGCAGTTTGGAGAGGCTTTCAAGTGGCTACACCTTC. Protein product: CASSLERLSSGYTF.